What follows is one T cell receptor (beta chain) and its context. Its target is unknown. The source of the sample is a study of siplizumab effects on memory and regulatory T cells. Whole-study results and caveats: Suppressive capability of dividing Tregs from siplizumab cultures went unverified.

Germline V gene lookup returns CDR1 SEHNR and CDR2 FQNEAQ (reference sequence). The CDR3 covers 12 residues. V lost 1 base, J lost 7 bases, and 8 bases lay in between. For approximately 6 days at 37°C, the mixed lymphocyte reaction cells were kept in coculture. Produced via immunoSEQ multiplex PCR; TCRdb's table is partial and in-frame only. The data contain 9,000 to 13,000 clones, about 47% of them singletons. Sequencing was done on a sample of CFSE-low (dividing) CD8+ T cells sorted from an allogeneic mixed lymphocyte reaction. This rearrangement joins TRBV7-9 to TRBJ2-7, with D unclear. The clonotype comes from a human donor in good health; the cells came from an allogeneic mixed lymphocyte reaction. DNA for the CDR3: TGTGCCAGCAGCTTAGTCATTGGGGAGCAGTACTTC. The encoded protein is CASSLVIGEQYF.